What follows are 32 T cell receptor beta chains derived from one specimen sequenced in a study of T-cell reconstitution after alpha-beta-depleted transplantation in children. It was with unique molecular identifiers that the TCRbeta library was prepared. TCRdb independently ran MiXCR on the PCR reads; one entry per CDR3 protein. The sample has some 250,000 distinct CDR3 sequences; about 12% are singletons. This material consisted of PBMCs from the stem cell graft donor, taken from the stem cell graft. These receptors were collected from a human donor who donated a stem cell graft to a child with acute lymphoblastic leukemia.

The chain links TRBV5-6 to TRBJ2-2; 7 nucleotides align to TRBD1. In germline, CDR1 is SGHDT, CDR2 YYEEEE. This CDR3 has 13 amino acids. V dropped 2 bases and J dropped 6; count of bases not matched to a gene: 1. The CDR3 DNA sequence: TGTGCCAGCAGCTTACAGGGGTCCGGGGAGCTGTTTTTT. Residues: CASSLQGSGELFF.

This clonotype was seen at least ten times. This chain uses TRBV6-5 with TRBJ1-2, with D tentatively TRBD1 (6 bases). With 0 bases removed from V and 0 bases from J, the gap between germline ends came to 11 bases. This CDR3 has 16 residues. Germline CDR1 and CDR2: MNHEY and SVGAGI. Here the CDR3 DNA reads TGTGCCAGCAGTTACTCGAAACAGGGAGCTAACTATGGCTACACCTTC. Translating it yields CASSYSKQGANYGYTF.

This clonotype was observed many times. This chain links TRBV15 with TRBJ2-3; possible D gene TRBD1, 5 bases. The V and J ends lost 8 bases and 2 bases respectively, with 14 bases between them. The CDR3 is 14 residues long. Germline CDR1 reads LNHNV; CDR2 reads YYDKDF (reference sequence). The CDR3 here is CATLHTGDTDTQYF. CDR3 DNA sequence: TGTGCCACCCTCCACACAGGCGACACAGATACGCAGTATTTT.

This clonotype was counted many times. This chain connects TRBV12-3 or TRBV12-4 to TRBJ2-7; perhaps D is TRBD1 or TRBD2 (5 bases each). The CDR3 consists of 13 residues. Trimming removed 2 bases from V and 5 bases from J, with 10 bases in between. The CDR3 nucleotides read TGTGCCAGCAGTTTAAAGGGGAGAGACGAGCAGTACTTC. Protein sequence: CASSLKGRDEQYF.

This clonotype was seen at least ten times. The rearrangement joins TRBV28 to TRBJ1-1; 7 bases line up with TRBD1. The J segment lost 4 bases and the V segment lost 5 bases, leaving 16 bases of the junction unmatched. The CDR3 extends over 17 amino acids. Looked up from germline, CDR1 is MDHEN and CDR2 is SYDVKM. The CDR3 DNA reads TGTGCCAGCAGTCGTTCGCGACAGGGAGGTTTTGGCACTGAAGCTTTCTTT. The encoded protein is CASSRSRQGGFGTEAFF.

This clonotype was picked up many times. The gene calls are TRBV27 and TRBJ2-4; TRBD1 might be the D (8 bases). The germline gives CDR1 MNHEY, CDR2 SMNVEV (reference sequence). The CDR3 loop spans 19 amino acids. The V end was cut by 3 bases, the J end by 0 bases, with 21 bases between. The CDR3 DNA reads as TGTGCCAGCAGTTTCACAGGGGGGCCAGCGGGGATAGCCAAAAACATTCAGTACTTC. Its translation is CASSFTGGPAGIAKNIQYF.

V usage is TRBV5-1 and J usage is TRBJ1-1; D gene unclear. V was pared by 0 bases and J by 6 bases, with 12 bases between. Germline assignment: CDR1 SGHRS and CDR2 YFSETQ. This CDR3 is 14 amino acids long. The CDR3 nucleotides are TGCGCCAGCAGCTTGGTGCGGGGTACCTCTGAAGCTTTCTTT. It yields the protein CASSLVRGTSEAFF.

This clonotype was detected ten times or more. The chain carries TRBV20-1 and TRBJ2-7; D gene unclear. Trimming pared 3 bases from V and 0 bases from J, leaving 9 bases between. The germline CDR1 and CDR2 sequences are DFQATT and SNEGSKA (reference sequence). This CDR3 comprises 13 residues. The DNA for the CDR3 is TGCAGTGCTAGGGGGTTAAGCTCCTACGAGCAGTACTTC. It is translated as CSARGLSSYEQYF.

Of note for this clonotype: A read error is possible here, since a much larger clone lies one base away. CDR3 in DNA: TGTGCCAGCAGCTTAGTCAGCCACCTCTTACAGGGGGCGCACACTGACGCTTTCTTT. It translates to CASSLVSHLLQGAHTDAFF. This rearrangement joins TRBV7-8 to TRBJ1-1, with 9 bases lining up with TRBD1. The CDR3 has 19 residues. Germline CDR1 is SGHVS and CDR2 is FQNEAQ.

This clonotype was observed many times. This chain connects TRBV5-1 to TRBJ2-2; no definite D call. The CDR3 has 12 residues. Deletions cut 0 bases from V and 6 bases from J, with 3 bases between. Germline loops: CDR1 SGHRS, CDR2 YFSETQ. The CDR3, as DNA: TGCGCCAGCAGCTTGGCCTCCGGGGAGCTGTTTTTT. As protein: CASSLASGELFF.

The chain has TRBV5-1 and TRBJ2-5, with D perhaps matching TRBD2 (6 bases). Trimming cost V 2 bases and J 6 bases, with 17 bases left between them. Per germline, CDR1 SGHRS and CDR2 YFSETQ. The CDR3 sequence is 15 residues long. The chain's CDR3 is CASSLRTKPMKTQYF. In DNA form, the CDR3 reads TGCGCCAGCAGCTTAAGGACTAAGCCAATGAAGACCCAGTACTTC. Combining the CDR3 with reference TRBV5-1 and TRBJ2-5 gives the whole variable domain KAGVTQTPRYLIKTRGQQVTLSCSPISGHRSVSWYQQTPGQGLQFLFEYFSETQRNKGNFPGRFSGRQFSNSRSEMNVSTLELGDSALYLCASSLRTKPMKTQYFGPGTRLLVL.

This clonotype was detected many times. The chain is built from TRBV11-2 and TRBJ2-4; 12 nucleotides align to TRBD1. Germline V gene data show CDR1 as SGHAT and CDR2 as FQNNGV. The CDR3 consists of 15 residues. With V trimmed by 10 bases and J by 9 bases, 13 bases remained unmatched. CDR3 loop: CATLVRGQGAVIQYF. As DNA, the CDR3 is TGTGCCACCCTCGTCAGGGGACAGGGGGCTGTCATTCAGTACTTC.

This clonotype was seen repeatedly, ten times or more. The chain carries TRBV10-3 and TRBJ2-7, with D possibly matching TRBD1 (6 bases). The germline V and J ends were trimmed by 4 bases and 2 bases, with 15 bases remaining between them. CDR3 length equals 15 residues. In germline, CDR1 is ENHRY, CDR2 SYGVKD. The CDR3 loop reads CAISGPDRSAYEQYF. The CDR3 region has the DNA TGTGCCATCAGTGGGCCCGACAGGTCGGCCTACGAGCAGTACTTC.

This clonotype was detected many times. V is TRBV5-6 and J is TRBJ2-1; D might be TRBD2 (5 bases). With 3 bases removed from V and 4 bases from J, the gap between germline ends came to 14 bases. The CDR3 is 15 amino acids. Germline values: CDR1 SGHDT, CDR2 YYEEEE. The CDR3 region is CASSSGIAFYNEQFF. CDR3 bases: TGTGCCAGCAGCTCCGGGATAGCCTTTTACAATGAGCAGTTCTTC.

The V call is TRBV4-3, the J call TRBJ2-4; no clear D gene. The ends were cut back, 4 bases at V and 7 bases at J, with 11 bases in the middle. CDR3 size: 13 residues. The V gene's germline CDR1 is LGHNA and CDR2 YSLEER. CDR3 sequence (DNA): TGCGCCAGCAGCCCCGGTTTAGTTAACATTCAGTACTTC. Protein product: CASSPGLVNIQYF.

This clonotype was observed many times. The chain has TRBV5-1 and TRBJ1-3, with D hard to call. V lost 4 bases, J lost 0 bases, and 8 bases lay in between. Germline V gives CDR1 SGHRS, CDR2 YFSETQ. The CDR3 runs to 14 residues. The CDR3 sequence: CASSPRDSGNTIYF. CDR3 coding DNA: TGCGCCAGCAGCCCGAGGGACTCTGGAAACACCATATATTTT.

This clonotype was seen many times. The chain links TRBV2 to TRBJ2-7; maybe TRBD1 (6 bases). This CDR3 comprises 15 residues. From germline, CDR1 is SNHLY and CDR2 FYNNEI. Trimming shortened V by 6 bases and J by 0 bases, and 15 bases separated the two germline ends. CDR3: CASREQGWDSYEQYF. The CDR3, as DNA: TGTGCCAGCAGGGAACAGGGATGGGACTCCTACGAGCAGTACTTC.

This clonotype was seen at least ten times. The chain links TRBV27 to TRBJ1-4, with D tentatively TRBD1 (6 bases). Between the trimmed V and J ends, which lost 7 bases and 4 bases, there was a span of 13 bases. The germline CDR1 and CDR2 sequences are MNHEY and SMNVEV (reference sequence). This CDR3 contains 14 residues. CDR3 DNA: TGTGCCAGCACCACGACAGGACGTAATGAAAAACTGTTTTTT. Translating gives CASTTTGRNEKLFF. The full variable domain, its missing parts supplied by reference TRBV27 and TRBJ1-4, is EAQVTQNPRYLITVTGKKLTVTCSQNMNHEYMSWYRQDPGLGLRQIYYSMNVEVTDKGDVPEGYKVSRKEKRNFPLILESPSPNQTSLYFCASTTTGRNEKLFFGSGTQLSVL.

This clonotype turned up a few times. V gene TRBV7-9 combines with J gene TRBJ1-4; D unclear. Germline assignment: CDR1 SEHNR and CDR2 FQNEAQ (reference sequence). The germline V and J ends were trimmed by 2 bases and 6 bases, with 16 bases remaining between them. This CDR3 has 16 residues. DNA for the CDR3: TGTGCCAGCAGCTTAATGGGCCGAAGGGAAGATGAAAAACTGTTTTTT. This encodes CASSLMGRREDEKLFF.

In this sample, this clonotype turned up many times. The chain uses TRBV12-3 or TRBV12-4 and TRBJ2-7; D remains ambiguous. V dropped 6 bases and J dropped 2 bases, with 17 bases sitting between them. There are 15 residues in the CDR3. CDR3 amino acids: CASSPLSGLTYEQYF. CDR3 coding DNA: TGTGCCAGCAGCCCGCTCTCTGGGCTGACCTACGAGCAGTACTTC.

In this sample, this clonotype turned up many times. The chain couples TRBV4-2 to TRBJ2-2, with 7 nucleotides matching TRBD2. J gave up 1 base and V 3 bases, and 11 bases lay outside the gene matches. This CDR3 contains 18 residues. CDR1 is LGHNA, CDR2 YNFKEQ, per germline. In DNA form, the CDR3 reads TGTGCCAGCAGCCAGGGGCCAGGCGGGGGATGGAACACCGGGGAGCTGTTTTTT. Its translation is CASSQGPGGGWNTGELFF.

This clonotype showed up many times. This chain uses TRBV5-5 with TRBJ2-5; 8 nucleotides match TRBD1. The CDR3 covers 14 residues. The J segment lost 5 bases and the V segment lost 4 bases, leaving 7 bases of the junction unmatched. Germline V CDR1 and CDR2: SGHKS, YYEKEE (reference sequence). The CDR3 loop reads CASSPDRGDETQYF. The CDR3 DNA reads as TGTGCCAGCAGCCCCGACAGGGGTGACGAGACCCAGTACTTC.

There are many counts of this clonotype. This chain connects TRBV28 to TRBJ2-7; D not resolved. Germline V gene data show CDR1 as MDHEN and CDR2 as SYDVKM. The CDR3 loop spans 13 amino acids. Trimming stripped 6 bases from V and 1 base from J, with 10 bases between. The chain's CDR3 is CASRDVLSYEQYF. The CDR3 coding sequence is TGTGCCAGCAGGGACGTTCTGTCCTACGAGCAGTACTTC.

This clonotype was recorded at least ten times. CDR3 nucleotide sequence: TGTGCCAGCAGCTTGAAGTGGGCCGGGAGCACAGATACGCAGTATTTT. This translates into CASSLKWAGSTDTQYF. The rearrangement joins TRBV5-6 to TRBJ2-3, with D uncertain. The CDR3 is 16 amino acids. V was shortened by 1 base and J by 0 bases, with 12 bases between the two germline ends. CDR1 and CDR2 from the germline V gene are SGHDT and YYEEEE.

This clonotype was seen repeatedly, ten times or more. The chain links TRBV24-1 to TRBJ2-5; 10 bases agree with TRBD1. Trimming at V came to 4 bases and at J to 2 bases, leaving 9 bases not matched to a gene. The CDR3 consists of 17 residues. Germline V CDR1 and CDR2: KGHDR, SFDVKD. CDR3 loop: CATSDGFWTGGQETQYF. The CDR3 DNA reads TGTGCCACCAGTGACGGGTTTTGGACAGGGGGGCAAGAGACCCAGTACTTC.

This clonotype has a count of ten or more. The rearrangement uses TRBV30 and TRBJ2-5; possible D gene TRBD1, 5 bases. V lost 5 bases and J 4 bases, leaving 17 bases between the germline ends. The CDR3 has 14 residues. Germline V gives CDR1 GTSNPN, CDR2 SVGIG (reference sequence). The CDR3 sequence: CAWGEYPGPETQYF. CDR3 sequence (DNA): TGTGCCTGGGGCGAGTACCCAGGGCCAGAGACCCAGTACTTC.

In this sample, this clonotype turned up many times. The chain employs TRBV7-2 and TRBJ2-1, with a tentative D call TRBD1 (7 bases). Trimming left V 5 bases short and J 4 bases short, with 15 bases between. CDR3 size: 15 residues. Germline CDR1 SGHTA, CDR2 FQGNSA. The CDR3 DNA follows: TGTGCCAGCAGCCGACCGACAGGGACTTACAATGAGCAGTTCTTC. Translating gives CASSRPTGTYNEQFF.

The chain links TRBV18 to TRBJ1-6; D call uncertain. Deletions cut 6 bases from V and 1 base from J, with 10 bases between. The CDR3 consists of 15 residues. CDR1 KGHSH and CDR2 LQKENI come from the germline V gene. CDR3 region: CASSSDLSYNSPLHF. CDR3 coding DNA: TGTGCCAGCTCCTCAGACCTGTCCTATAATTCACCCCTCCACTTT. Looking up the rest from reference TRBV18 and TRBJ1-6 gives the full variable domain: NAGVMQNPRHLVRRRGQEARLRCSPMKGHSHVYWYRQLPEEGLKFMVYLQKENIIDESGMPKERFSAEFPKEGPSILRIQQVVRGDSAAYFCASSSDLSYNSPLHFGNGTRLTVT.

The CDR3 region is CASSFSWKYF. CDR3 bases: TGTGCCAGCAGCTTTAGCTGGAAGTACTTC. V gene TRBV7-2 combines with J gene TRBJ2-7; D is undetermined. V gave up 3 bases and J gave up 11 bases, with 8 bases separating them. Germline lookup yields CDR1 SGHTA and CDR2 FQGNSA. This CDR3 is built from 10 residues.

This clonotype was observed at least ten times. The chain employs TRBV7-6 and TRBJ1-1; tentatively, D is TRBD1 (5 bases). The CDR3 consists of 14 residues. V was cut by 5 bases and J by 8 bases, with 18 bases left in between. Germline loops: CDR1 SGHVS, CDR2 FNYEAQ. In DNA form, the CDR3 reads TGTGCCAGCAGCCCCCGGAGCTTCGACAGAGAAGCTTTCTTT. Its translation is CASSPRSFDREAFF.

This clonotype was found many times. This chain uses TRBV12-3 or TRBV12-4 with TRBJ1-2; a weak D match, TRBD1 (6 bases). The ends were cut back, 7 bases at V and 7 bases at J, with 22 bases in the middle. This CDR3 is built from 15 residues. DNA for the CDR3: TGTGCCAGCACAATAGCGGGGGCGCCTGGAGTTGGCTACACCTTC. Translating gives CASTIAGAPGVGYTF.

The chain uses TRBV2 and TRBJ2-7; D gene unclear. The CDR3 covers 14 residues. V was pared by 5 bases and J by 0 bases, with 11 bases between. CDR1 SNHLY and CDR2 FYNNEI come from the germline V gene. CDR3 region: CASSNSSSSYEQYF. CDR3 DNA sequence: TGTGCCAGCAGTAACTCCTCGAGCTCCTACGAGCAGTACTTC.